This TCR beta chain originates from a study of response to subunit inactivated influenza vaccine. TCRdb analysed the RT-PCR reads with MiXCR anew, one entry per CDR3 protein. The sample lists around 470,000 distinct CDR3 sequences, more than 7% seen once, with about 12% in the top ten. Overall study results and limits: A suggestion made by the authors is that each seasonal influenza vaccination recruits few new T cells.

From germline, CDR1 is DFQATT and CDR2 SNEGSKA (reference sequence). This CDR3 has 15 residues. V lost 6 bases, J lost 5 bases, and 6 bases stayed unmatched. A remark on this clonotype: Its antigen is still unknown.

Specimen: PBMCs from blood, collected roughly 24 months after vaccination. The receptor comes from a man aged 50 to 69 who received an inactivated influenza vaccine. The genes are TRBV20-1 and TRBJ2-1, with 14 bases aligning to TRBD2. The CDR3 DNA reads TGCAGTGCCAAGGGACTAGCGGGAGTAGACAATGAGCAGTTCTTC. Translating gives CSAKGLAGVDNEQFF.